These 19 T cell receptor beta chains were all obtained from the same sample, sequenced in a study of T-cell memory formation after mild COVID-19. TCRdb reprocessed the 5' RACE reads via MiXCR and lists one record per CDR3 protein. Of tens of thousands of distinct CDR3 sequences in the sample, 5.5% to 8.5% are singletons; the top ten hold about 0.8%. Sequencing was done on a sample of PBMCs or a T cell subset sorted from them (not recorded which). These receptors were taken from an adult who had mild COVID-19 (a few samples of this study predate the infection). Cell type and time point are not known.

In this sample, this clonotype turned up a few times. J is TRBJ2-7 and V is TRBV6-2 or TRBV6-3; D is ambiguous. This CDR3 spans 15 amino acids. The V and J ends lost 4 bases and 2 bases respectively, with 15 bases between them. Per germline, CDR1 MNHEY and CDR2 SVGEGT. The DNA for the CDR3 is TGTGCCAGCAGTTTGGGCGATACACCTACCTACGAGCAGTACTTC. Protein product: CASSLGDTPTYEQYF.

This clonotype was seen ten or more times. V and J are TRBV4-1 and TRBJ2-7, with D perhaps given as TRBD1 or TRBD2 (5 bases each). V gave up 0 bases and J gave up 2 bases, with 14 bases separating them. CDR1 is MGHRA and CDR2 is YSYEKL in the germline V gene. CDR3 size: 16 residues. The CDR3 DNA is TGCGCCAGCAGCCAAGACTTCCTGGGACCGGCCTACGAGCAGTACTTC. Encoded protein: CASSQDFLGPAYEQYF.

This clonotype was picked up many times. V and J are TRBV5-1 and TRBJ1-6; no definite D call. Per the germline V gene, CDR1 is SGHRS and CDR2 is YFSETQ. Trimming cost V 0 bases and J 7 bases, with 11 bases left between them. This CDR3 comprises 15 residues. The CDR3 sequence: CASSLGISENSPLHF. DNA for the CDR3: TGCGCCAGCAGCTTGGGAATATCAGAGAATTCACCCCTCCACTTT.

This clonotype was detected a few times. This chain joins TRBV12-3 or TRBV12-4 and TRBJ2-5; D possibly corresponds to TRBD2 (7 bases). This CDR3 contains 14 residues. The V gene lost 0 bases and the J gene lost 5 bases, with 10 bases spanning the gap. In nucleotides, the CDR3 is TGTGCCAGCAGTTTAGCGGGGGGGGGCGAGACCCAGTACTTC. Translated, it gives CASSLAGGGETQYF.

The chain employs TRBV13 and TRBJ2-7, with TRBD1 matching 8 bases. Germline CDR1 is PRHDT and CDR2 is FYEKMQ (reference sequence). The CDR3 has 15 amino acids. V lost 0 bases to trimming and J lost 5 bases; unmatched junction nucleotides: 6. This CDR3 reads CASSLGTGDGHEQYF. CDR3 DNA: TGTGCCAGCAGCTTAGGGACAGGGGACGGGCACGAGCAGTACTTC.

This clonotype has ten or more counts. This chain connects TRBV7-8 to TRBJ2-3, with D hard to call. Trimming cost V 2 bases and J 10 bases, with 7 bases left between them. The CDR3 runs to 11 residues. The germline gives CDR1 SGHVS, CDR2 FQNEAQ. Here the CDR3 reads CASSLYGPQYF. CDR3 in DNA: TGTGCCAGCAGCTTATACGGTCCGCAGTATTTT.

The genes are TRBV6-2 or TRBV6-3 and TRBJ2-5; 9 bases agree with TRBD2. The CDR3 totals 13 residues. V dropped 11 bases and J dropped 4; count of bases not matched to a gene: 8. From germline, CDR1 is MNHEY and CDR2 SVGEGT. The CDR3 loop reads CAGKTSGAETQYF. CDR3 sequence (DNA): TGTGCCGGCAAGACTAGCGGAGCAGAGACCCAGTACTTC.

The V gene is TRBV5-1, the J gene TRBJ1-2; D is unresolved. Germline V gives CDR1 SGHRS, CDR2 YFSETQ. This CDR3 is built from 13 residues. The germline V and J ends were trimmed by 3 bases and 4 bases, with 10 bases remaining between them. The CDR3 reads CASSSDGFYGYTF. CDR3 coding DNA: TGCGCCAGCAGCTCGGACGGATTCTATGGCTACACCTTC.

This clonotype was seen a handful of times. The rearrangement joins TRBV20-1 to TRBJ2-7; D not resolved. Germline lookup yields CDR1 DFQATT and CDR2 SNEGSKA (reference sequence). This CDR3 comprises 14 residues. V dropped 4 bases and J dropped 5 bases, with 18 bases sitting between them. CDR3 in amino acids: CSAMPDVPVDEQYF. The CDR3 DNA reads TGCAGTGCTATGCCGGACGTACCAGTCGACGAGCAGTACTTC.

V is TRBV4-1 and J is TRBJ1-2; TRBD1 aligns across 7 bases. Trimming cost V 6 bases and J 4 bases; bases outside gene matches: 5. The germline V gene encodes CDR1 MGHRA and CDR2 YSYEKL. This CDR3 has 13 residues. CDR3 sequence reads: CASSQGGGYGYTF. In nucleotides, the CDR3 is TGCGCCAGCAGTCAGGGGGGTGGCTATGGCTACACCTTC.

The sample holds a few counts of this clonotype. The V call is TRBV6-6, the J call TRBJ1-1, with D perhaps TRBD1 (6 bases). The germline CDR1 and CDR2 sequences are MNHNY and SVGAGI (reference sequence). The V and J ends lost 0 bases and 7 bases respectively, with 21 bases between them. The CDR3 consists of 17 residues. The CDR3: CASSYSTSRGTPLEAFF. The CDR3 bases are TGTGCCAGCAGTTACTCGACATCCCGCGGGACACCGCTTGAAGCTTTCTTT.

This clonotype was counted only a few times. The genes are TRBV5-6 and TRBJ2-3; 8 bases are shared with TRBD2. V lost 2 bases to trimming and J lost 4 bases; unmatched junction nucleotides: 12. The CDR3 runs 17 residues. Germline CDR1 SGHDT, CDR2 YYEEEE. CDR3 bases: TGTGCCAGCAGCTTCGGGGCTCGGGGGGGCCAGGCAGATACGCAGTATTTT. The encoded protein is CASSFGARGGQADTQYF.

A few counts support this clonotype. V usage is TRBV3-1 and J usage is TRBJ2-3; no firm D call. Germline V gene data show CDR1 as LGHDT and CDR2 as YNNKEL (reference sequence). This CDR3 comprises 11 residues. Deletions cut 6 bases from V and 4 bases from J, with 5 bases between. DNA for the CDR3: TGTGCCAGCAGAAGCGCAGATACGCAGTATTTT. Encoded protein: CASRSADTQYF.

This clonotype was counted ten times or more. The CDR3 coding sequence is TGTGCCACCAGTAACTCTGGAAGCACTGAAGCTTTCTTT. This sequence encodes CATSNSGSTEAFF. This chain connects TRBV24-1 to TRBJ1-1; D is uncertain. V gave up 6 bases and J gave up 4 bases, with 11 bases separating them. The germline gives CDR1 KGHDR, CDR2 SFDVKD. The length of the CDR3 is 13 residues.

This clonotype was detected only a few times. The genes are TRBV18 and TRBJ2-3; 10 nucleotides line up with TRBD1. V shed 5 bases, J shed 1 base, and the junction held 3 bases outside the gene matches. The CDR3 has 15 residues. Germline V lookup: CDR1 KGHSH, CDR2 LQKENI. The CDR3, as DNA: TGTGCCAGCTCATCCGGGACAGGGGGCACAGATACGCAGTATTTT. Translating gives CASSSGTGGTDTQYF.

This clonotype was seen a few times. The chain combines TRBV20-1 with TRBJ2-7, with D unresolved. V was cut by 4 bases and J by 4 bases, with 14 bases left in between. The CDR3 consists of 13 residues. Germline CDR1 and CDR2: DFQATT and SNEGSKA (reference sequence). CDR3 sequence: CSAKALAEYEQYF. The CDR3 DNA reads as TGCAGTGCTAAGGCATTAGCCGAATACGAGCAGTACTTC.

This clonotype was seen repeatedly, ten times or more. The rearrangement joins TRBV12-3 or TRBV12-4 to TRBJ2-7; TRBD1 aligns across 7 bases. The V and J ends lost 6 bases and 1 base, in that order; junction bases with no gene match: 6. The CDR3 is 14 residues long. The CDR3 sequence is CASRRQGGSYEQYF. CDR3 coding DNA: TGTGCCAGCAGGCGACAGGGTGGGTCCTACGAGCAGTACTTC.

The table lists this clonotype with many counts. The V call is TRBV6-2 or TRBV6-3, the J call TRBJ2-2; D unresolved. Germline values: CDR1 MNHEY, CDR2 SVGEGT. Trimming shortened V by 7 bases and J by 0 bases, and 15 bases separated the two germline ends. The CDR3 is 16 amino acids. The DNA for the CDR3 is TGTGCCAGCACCAACTTAAGGACGGCGAACACCGGGGAGCTGTTTTTT. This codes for CASTNLRTANTGELFF.

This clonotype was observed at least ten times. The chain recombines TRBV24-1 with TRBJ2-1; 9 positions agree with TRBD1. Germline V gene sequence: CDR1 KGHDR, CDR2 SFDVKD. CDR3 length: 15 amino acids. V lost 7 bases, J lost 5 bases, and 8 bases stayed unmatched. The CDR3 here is CATSTRDRAHNEQFF. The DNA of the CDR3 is TGTGCCACCAGCACTCGGGACAGGGCCCACAATGAGCAGTTCTTC.